This T cell receptor beta chain was sequenced for a study of OX40 agonist ivuxolimab in advanced cancers. Study at large: Ivuxolimab was administered intravenously to patients at 0.01 to 10 mg/kg every 2 weeks. Study observations and caveats: Low normalized T-cell clonal expansion also characterized some of the nonresponders.

Generated by immunoSEQ multiplex PCR, the TCRdb table keeps only in-frame clones and is missing some. The sample contains around 70,000 clones, approximately 86% of which appear only once. This clone was counted a few times. What it binds is not known. Looked up from germline, CDR1 is LGHNA and CDR2 is YNFKEQ. The ends were cut back, 8 bases at V and 5 bases at J, with 13 bases in the middle. This CDR3 has 12 residues. The input for sequencing was CD4+ or CD8+ T cells sorted from blood, taken in a trial of the OX40 agonist ivuxolimab. The receptor was derived from an adult with an advanced solid tumor such as melanoma, head and neck, liver or kidney cancer. The chain employs TRBV4-2 and TRBJ2-7; maybe TRBD2 (5 bases). CDR3 DNA: TGTGCCAGCGGACTTGGGCCCGACGAGCAGTACTTC. Translation gives CASGLGPDEQYF.